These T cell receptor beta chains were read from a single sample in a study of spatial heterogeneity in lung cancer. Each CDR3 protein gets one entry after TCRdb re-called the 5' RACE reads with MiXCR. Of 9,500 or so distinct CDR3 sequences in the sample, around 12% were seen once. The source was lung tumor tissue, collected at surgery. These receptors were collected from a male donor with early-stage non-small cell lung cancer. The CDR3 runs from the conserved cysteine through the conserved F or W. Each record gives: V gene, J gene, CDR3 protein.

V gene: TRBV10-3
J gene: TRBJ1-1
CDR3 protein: CAISEGPDLNTEAFF

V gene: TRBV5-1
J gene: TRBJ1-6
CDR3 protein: CASSLEVWESYNSPLHF

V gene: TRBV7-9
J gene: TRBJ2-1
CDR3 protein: CASGRADNEQFF

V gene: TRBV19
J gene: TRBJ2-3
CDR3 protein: CASSIAGNNLKDTQYF

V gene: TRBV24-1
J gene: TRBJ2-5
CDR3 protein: CATSGSLATETQYF

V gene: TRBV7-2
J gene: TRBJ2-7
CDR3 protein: CASSVAIAGGSYEQYF

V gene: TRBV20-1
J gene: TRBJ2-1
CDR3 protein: CSARKEGDEQFF

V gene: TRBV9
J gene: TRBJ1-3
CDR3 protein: CASSVGSSGNTIYF

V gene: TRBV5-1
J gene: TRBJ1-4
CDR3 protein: CASSPGQGRLPEKLFF

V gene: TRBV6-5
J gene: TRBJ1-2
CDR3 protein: CASRTAEGYTF

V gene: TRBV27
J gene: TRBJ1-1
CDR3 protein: CASSPPGWNTEAFF